A single sample is the source of the 16 T cell receptor beta chains below, sequenced in a study of blood T cells in healthy people across ages (dated by TCRdb to the mid-2010s). The library was generated by 5' RACE. The sequencer listed for this sample is Illumina HiSeq 2500. A second 7 to 11 cycle PCR used a sample-barcoded 5' primer and a J-beta primer mix. Through fastp at Q25 and MiXCR, TCRdb rebuilt clones from the public reads, retaining in-frame beta chains. Every CDR3 protein is listed once, alongside the most common genes and DNA of its rows. In this sample the table shows 850,000 to 1,000,000 distinct CDR3 sequences, 45% to 60% of which occur a single time. Clones ranked in the top ten supply about 22% of the sample. Material: blood. The receptors originated from a woman aged 55-69 years in good health.

This clonotype was seen only once. The genes are TRBV20-1 and TRBJ2-7, with TRBD2 matching over 8 bases. CDR3 length equals 14 residues. V was clipped by 6 bases and J by 10 bases; unmatched bases: 17. Germline lookup yields CDR1 DFQATT and CDR2 SNEGSKA (reference sequence). Here the CDR3 reads CSAPAGEVQEAQYF. In DNA form, the CDR3 reads TGCAGTGCCCCAGCGGGAGAAGTCCAAGAGGCCCAGTACTTC.

The rearrangement joins TRBV3-1 to TRBJ2-3; tentatively, D is TRBD2 (6 bases). This CDR3 is built from 16 residues. Per germline, CDR1 LGHDT and CDR2 YNNKEL (reference sequence). Trimming took 3 bases from V and 3 from J, leaving 16 bases between them. CDR3 DNA: TGTGCCAGCAGCCATCGGCGGAGGGGAGTGACAGATACGCAGTATTTT. It specifies CASSHRRRGVTDTQYF.

V and J are TRBV12-3 or TRBV12-4 and TRBJ2-4; 8 bases fit TRBD1. The better agreement between TRBJ2-5 and the DNA end casts doubt on the J call. The CDR3 loop spans 17 amino acids. CDR3 in DNA: TGTGCCAGCAGTTTATCCGCCGGGACAGGTTCCAAAGAGACCCAGTACTTC. This encodes CASSLSAGTGSKETQYF.

The J gene is TRBJ2-7, the V gene TRBV5-8; D call uncertain. Trimming stripped 2 bases from V and 5 bases from J, with 11 bases between. The CDR3 has 13 residues. Germline assignment: CDR1 SGHTS and CDR2 YDEGEE. CDR3 nucleotides: TGTGCCAGCAGCTTAACGGGTAGGAACGAGCAGTACTTC. It yields the protein CASSLTGRNEQYF.

As regards this clonotype: A read error may account for a junction end that differs from germline. V gene TRBV12-5 combines with J gene TRBJ2-1, with D possibly TRBD1 on 6 matching bases. The CDR3 spans 13 residues. Germline loops: CDR1 LGHNT, CDR2 FRNRAP. The DNA of the CDR3 is TGCGCTAGTGGCCCCACTGGGGGCCCGGGGCAGTTCTTC. As protein: CASGPTGGPGQFF.

The table lists this clonotype with many counts. The chain joins TRBV29-1 to TRBJ2-5; 7 nucleotides match TRBD2. The CDR3 contains 12 residues. V was clipped by 2 bases and J by 6 bases; unmatched bases: 3. Germline V gene lookup returns CDR1 SQVTM and CDR2 ANQGSEA. Here the CDR3 DNA reads TGCAGCGTTGAAAGGGAGGGTCAGACCCAGTACTTC. It encodes CSVEREGQTQYF.

This chain connects TRBV28 to TRBJ1-2; maybe TRBD1 (5 bases). The CDR3 extends over 16 amino acids. Germline V gene data show CDR1 as MDHEN and CDR2 as SYDVKM. Trimming took off 5 bases at V and 7 bases at J, with 23 bases between the two ends. CDR3 sequence reads: CASSLLEGQGSCGYTF. CDR3 nucleotide sequence: TGTGCCAGCAGTCTACTTGAGGGGCAAGGTTCTTGTGGCTACACCTTC.

The rearrangement links TRBV7-9 to TRBJ2-3; 7 positions agree with TRBD1. Germline CDR1 is SEHNR and CDR2 is FQNEAQ (reference sequence). CDR3 length equals 16 residues. Unmatched junction bases numbered 6, after V lost 3 bases and J lost 0 bases. CDR3 in amino acids: CASSFPGQPSTDTQYF. In DNA form, the CDR3 reads TGTGCCAGCAGCTTCCCGGGACAGCCAAGCACAGATACGCAGTATTTT.

This clonotype has a handful of counts. V and J are TRBV29-1 and TRBJ2-1; the D gene is possibly TRBD1 (5 bases). The length of the CDR3 is 13 residues. Trimming removed 5 bases at V and 5 bases at J, with 13 bases between. Germline-derived CDR1 and CDR2 are SQVTM and ANQGSEA. The CDR3 region has the DNA TGCAGCGTTTGGACAACCCGAGACAATGAGCAGTTCTTC. Its protein product is CSVWTTRDNEQFF.

The chain employs TRBV28 and TRBJ1-2; unclear D gene. Germline CDR1 reads MDHEN; CDR2 reads SYDVKM. CDR3 length: 13 residues. V was pared by 2 bases and J by 8 bases, with 12 bases between. CDR3 sequence (DNA): TGTGCCAGCAGTTTAGGGCAGTATCGGGGCTACACCTTC. As protein: CASSLGQYRGYTF.

The gene calls are TRBV18 and TRBJ2-5; D remains ambiguous. With 0 bases removed from V and 1 base from J, the gap between germline ends came to 12 bases. The CDR3 totals 16 residues. Germline CDR1 and CDR2: KGHSH and LQKENI. The CDR3 sequence is CASSPPGRPTQETQYF. Here the CDR3 DNA reads TGTGCCAGCTCACCACCTGGGCGACCAACCCAAGAGACCCAGTACTTC. The variable domain in full, completed from reference TRBV18 and TRBJ2-5, reads NAGVMQNPRHLVRRRGQEARLRCSPMKGHSHVYWYRQLPEEGLKFMVYLQKENIIDESGMPKERFSAEFPKEGPSILRIQQVVRGDSAAYFCASSPPGRPTQETQYFGPGTRLLVL.

This clonotype was found many times. The rearrangement links TRBV12-3 or TRBV12-4 to TRBJ2-7; 8 positions match TRBD1. The J segment lost 3 bases and the V segment lost 6 bases, leaving 13 bases of the junction unmatched. This CDR3 region has 16 residues. The CDR3: CASSSHGTGDVYEQYF. CDR3 coding DNA: TGTGCCAGCAGCTCCCACGGGACAGGCGACGTCTACGAGCAGTACTTC.

The chain employs TRBV29-1 and TRBJ2-4, with 7 positions matching TRBD1. The end of the DNA fits TRBJ2-7 better, so the J call may be wrong. Germline V lookup: CDR1 SQVTM, CDR2 ANQGSEA. The CDR3 has 13 amino acids. The CDR3 region has the DNA TGCAGTGTACAGGGGTTCCCCTCCTACGAGCAGTACTTC. Protein product: CSVQGFPSYEQYF.

This clonotype was detected only once. J is TRBJ2-7 and V is TRBV10-3; D might be TRBD2 (6 bases). Germline CDR1 is ENHRY and CDR2 is SYGVKD. This CDR3 is built from 14 residues. V dropped 6 bases and J dropped 7 bases, with 19 bases sitting between them. For the CDR3, the DNA is TGTGCCATCAGAAGGTACGGGAGTGAGAATGAGCAGTACTTC. It codes for CAIRRYGSENEQYF.

This chain links TRBV3-1 with TRBJ2-1; weak D call: TRBD2 (7 bases). This CDR3 has 15 residues. The V gene's germline CDR1 is LGHDT and CDR2 YNNKEL (reference sequence). Trimming removed 4 bases from V and 4 bases from J, with 14 bases in between. The CDR3 DNA reads as TGTGCCAGCAGCCCACAGGGAGGGATATACAATGAGCAGTTCTTC. It specifies CASSPQGGIYNEQFF.

The gene calls are TRBV9 and TRBJ2-5; 9 bases are a match to TRBD2. Germline V CDR1 and CDR2: SGDLS, YYNGEE. Losses at the gene ends were 0 bases for V and 2 bases for J; bases not matched to a gene: 8. The length of the CDR3 is 17 residues. CDR3 sequence: CASSVGGASGAQETQYF. The CDR3 DNA reads as TGTGCCAGCAGCGTAGGTGGGGCTAGCGGGGCGCAAGAGACCCAGTACTTC.